The T cell receptor (beta chain) under discussion was sequenced for a study of blood T cell repertoires in COVID-19. As for the study in general: Sources were T cells, B-cell-depleted T cells, or PBMCs; the material itself was cDNA or gDNA.

This clone was counted ten times or more. With V trimmed by 5 bases and J by 4 bases, 16 bases remained unmatched. The CDR3 is 18 residues long. Germline CDR1 is MNHEY and CDR2 is SMNVEV (reference sequence). How the authors handled the data: Reference gene primer amplification in the assay estimated nucleated cell counts. The table came from immunoSEQ multiplex PCR; TCRdb's copy has only in-frame clones and leaves some out. V and J calls and clone size come straight from that table; D and trimming were deduced from the DNA. The sample contains fewer than 250,000 clones, roughly 90% of which appear only once.

Sequencing input: peripheral blood. The gene calls are TRBV27 and TRBJ2-3; 9 bases line up with TRBD2. The TCR sequence derives from a man aged 65-85 years with acute or convalescent COVID-19. The DNA of the CDR3 is TGTGCCAGCAGTGATGACCTAAAACTTAGCGGGAGAGCAGATACGCAGTATTTT. Amino acids: CASSDDLKLSGRADTQYF.